What follows are 30 T cell receptor beta chains derived from one specimen sequenced in a study of graft-versus-host responses after intestinal transplantation (dated by TCRdb to 2020 to 2022). The library was produced with the immunoSEQ multiplex PCR assay. In its TCRdb copy, this immuneACCESS table keeps in-frame sequences only and misses some clones. Where compared with another copy, unresolved V genes explain less than half of these, and the others have no known cause. Here the sample has roughly 18,000 clones; just under 95% occur a single time. The leading ten clones occupy 0.65% to 1% of the sample. The sample was PBMCs, taken 23 days after intestinal transplant. All receptors derive from a human patient who received an intestinal transplant, so some T cells may come from the graft donor.

The rearrangement uses TRBV6-6 and TRBJ2-3; TRBD2 might be the D (5 bases). Per the germline V gene, CDR1 is MNHNY and CDR2 is SVGAGI (reference sequence). The CDR3 runs 13 residues. Trimming took 6 bases from V and 6 from J, leaving 13 bases between them. The CDR3 DNA follows: TGTGCCAGCAGCCCTAGCACCCCGGATACGCAGTATTTT. It specifies CASSPSTPDTQYF.

The rearrangement uses TRBV28 and TRBJ2-3; 10 bases fit TRBD2. Losses at the gene ends were 6 bases for V and 0 bases for J; bases not matched to a gene: 12. Germline V gene data show CDR1 as MDHEN and CDR2 as SYDVKM. The length of the CDR3 is 18 residues. The CDR3 is CASSTGLADRPSTDTQYF. The CDR3 DNA reads as TGTGCCAGCAGCACAGGACTAGCGGATCGCCCTAGCACAGATACGCAGTATTTT.

The gene calls are TRBV19 and TRBJ1-1; TRBD1 agrees at 8 bases. CDR3 length: 16 amino acids. The V gene's germline CDR1 is LNHDA and CDR2 SQIVND (reference sequence). V dropped 4 bases and J dropped 1; count of bases not matched to a gene: 8. In DNA, the CDR3 is TGTGCCAGTAGTAGATTCCACGGGACAGGGAACACTGAAGCTTTCTTT. As protein: CASSRFHGTGNTEAFF. Filled out from reference TRBV19 and TRBJ1-1, the complete variable domain reads DGGITQSPKYLFRKEGQNVTLSCEQNLNHDAMYWYRQDPGQGLRLIYYSQIVNDFQKGDIAEGYSVSREKKESFPLTVTSAQKNPTAFYLCASSRFHGTGNTEAFFGQGTRLTVV.

The DNA of the CDR3 is TGTGCCAGCAGTTACTCTTCAGGGGCTCGCTACGAGCAGTACTTC. Translating it yields CASSYSSGARYEQYF. This sequence joins TRBV6-5 and TRBJ2-7; TRBD1 is a possible D gene (6 bases). The CDR3 length is 15 residues. V was shortened by 0 bases and J by 3 bases, with 12 bases between the two germline ends. Germline V gene data show CDR1 as MNHEY and CDR2 as SVGAGI.

J is TRBJ1-2 and V is TRBV6-5; D unresolved. The germline CDR1 and CDR2 sequences are MNHEY and SVGAGI. This CDR3 comprises 15 residues. The V end lost 0 bases, the J end lost 3 bases, and 11 bases lay between the germline ends. The DNA of the CDR3 is TGTGCCAGCAGTTACTCTGGGAGTTCGGACTATGGCTACACCTTC. It specifies CASSYSGSSDYGYTF.

There are a few counts of this clone. The chain carries TRBV5-8 and TRBJ2-5, with 8 nucleotides matching TRBD1. V shed 4 bases and J 1 base; nucleotides not matched to a gene: 9. The CDR3 length is 16 residues. Germline assignment: CDR1 SGHTS and CDR2 YDEGEE. CDR3 loop: CASSDGTGLAQETQYF. As DNA, the CDR3 is TGTGCCAGCAGCGACGGGACAGGACTGGCCCAAGAGACCCAGTACTTC.

There are a few counts of this clone. The chain employs TRBV19 and TRBJ1-5; a weak D match, TRBD1 (6 bases). CDR3 length: 15 amino acids. Looked up from germline, CDR1 is LNHDA and CDR2 is SQIVND (reference sequence). V lost 5 bases and J 4 bases, leaving 15 bases between the germline ends. In DNA form, the CDR3 reads TGTGCCAGTAGTGAGGGGGGGCAAGGTAATCAGCCCCAGCATTTT. It codes for CASSEGGQGNQPQHF.

The chain links TRBV11-2 to TRBJ1-1, with D uncertain. CDR1 is SGHAT and CDR2 is FQNNGV in the germline V gene. The CDR3 has 12 amino acids. V lost 1 base to trimming and J lost 8 bases, with 8 bases between them. The CDR3 sequence is CASSLVGPEAFF. The CDR3 nucleotides read TGTGCCAGCAGCTTAGTAGGGCCCGAAGCTTTCTTT.

The chain carries TRBV15 and TRBJ2-2; D not certain. The CDR3 covers 12 residues. The germline V gene has CDR1 LNHNV and CDR2 YYDKDF (reference sequence). Trimming stripped 5 bases from V and 7 bases from J, with 8 bases between. CDR3 nucleotides: TGTGCCACCAGCGTTTCTCGCGGGGAGCTGTTTTTT. Its protein is CATSVSRGELFF.

This rearrangement joins TRBV5-1 to TRBJ2-7; D may be TRBD2 (6 bases). Trimming removed 4 bases at V and 1 base at J, with 21 bases between. This CDR3 has 17 residues. CDR1 and CDR2 (germline): SGHRS, YFSETQ. Here the CDR3 reads CASSPPAEGSYSYEQYF. CDR3 DNA: TGCGCCAGCAGCCCCCCTGCGGAGGGGTCCTATTCCTACGAGCAGTACTTC.

V is TRBV11-2 and J is TRBJ2-3, with 9 bases lining up with TRBD2. The CDR3 consists of 19 residues. V shed 1 base, J shed 0 bases, and the junction held 11 bases outside the gene matches. Germline CDR1 SGHAT, CDR2 FQNNGV. CDR3 in amino acids: CASSLGVGSGSPSTDTQYF. In nucleotides, the CDR3 is TGTGCCAGCAGCTTAGGGGTGGGTAGCGGGAGTCCCAGCACAGATACGCAGTATTTT.

The rearrangement joins TRBV25-1 to TRBJ1-1; D call uncertain. The CDR3 totals 15 residues. Trimming removed 0 bases at V and 1 base at J, with 9 bases between. Per the germline V gene, CDR1 is MGHDK and CDR2 is SYGVNS. CDR3 DNA sequence: TGTGCCAGCAGTGAATATCGGATCGAGAACACTGAAGCTTTCTTT. Translating gives CASSEYRIENTEAFF.

The chain uses TRBV19 and TRBJ1-6; D uncertain. The V end lost 5 bases, the J end lost 11 bases, and 22 bases lay between the germline ends. Germline loops: CDR1 LNHDA, CDR2 SQIVND (reference sequence). This CDR3 is built from 16 residues. CDR3 sequence (DNA): TGTGCCAGTAGTTCTCAATCCGGGGAGGCTCTTGCACCCCTCCACTTT. Translating gives CASSSQSGEALAPLHF. Full variable domain (outside the CDR3, taken from reference TRBV19 and TRBJ1-6): DGGITQSPKYLFRKEGQNVTLSCEQNLNHDAMYWYRQDPGQGLRLIYYSQIVNDFQKGDIAEGYSVSREKKESFPLTVTSAQKNPTAFYLCASSSQSGEALAPLHFGNGTRLTVT.

V and J are TRBV10-1 and TRBJ2-5; tentative D call: TRBD2 (6 bases). With 1 base removed from V and 3 bases from J, the gap between germline ends came to 6 bases. The germline CDR1 and CDR2 sequences are WNHNN and SYGVQD (reference sequence). The CDR3 is made up of 13 amino acids. The CDR3 loop is CASSEWGEETQYF. CDR3 DNA: TGCGCCAGCAGTGAGTGGGGGGAAGAGACCCAGTACTTC.

The V and J genes are TRBV5-1 and TRBJ2-3; possibly TRBD1 or TRBD2 for D (5 bases each). Looked up from germline, CDR1 is SGHRS and CDR2 is YFSETQ. The CDR3 has 14 amino acids. Trimming removed 0 bases at V and 5 bases at J, with 10 bases between. CDR3 loop: CASSLEAGGDTQYF. The CDR3 DNA reads as TGCGCCAGCAGCTTGGAGGCTGGGGGAGATACGCAGTATTTT.

This clone has only one observation. CDR3 amino acids: CASSLAVEQFF. The CDR3 nucleotides are TGTGCCAGCAGCTTAGCGGTTGAGCAGTTCTTC. The chain combines TRBV11-2 with TRBJ2-1; D is undetermined. The CDR3 sequence is 11 residues long. V was clipped by 1 base and J by 9 bases, with 4 bases between them. Germline CDR1 reads SGHAT; CDR2 reads FQNNGV.

The chain links TRBV11-2 to TRBJ1-1, with TRBD1 matching 10 bases. This CDR3 region has 15 residues. Germline CDR1 and CDR2: SGHAT and FQNNGV. With 5 bases clipped from V and 0 bases from J, the junction kept 3 bases outside the gene matches. This CDR3 is CASSRQGAMNTEAFF. DNA of the CDR3: TGTGCCAGCAGCCGACAGGGGGCGATGAACACTGAAGCTTTCTTT. Supplemented by reference TRBV11-2 and TRBJ1-1, the full variable domain reads EAGVAQSPRYKIIEKRQSVAFWCNPISGHATLYWYQQILGQGPKLLIQFQNNGVVDDSQLPKDRFSAERLKGVDSTLKIQPAKLEDSAVYLCASSRQGAMNTEAFFGQGTRLTVV.

The chain joins TRBV7-6 to TRBJ1-1; the D is unclear. This CDR3 region has 17 residues. Trimming left V 1 base short and J 2 bases short, with 17 bases between. Per the germline V gene, CDR1 is SGHVS and CDR2 is FNYEAQ. CDR3 residues: CASSLGWEVRNNTEAFF. The CDR3, as DNA: TGTGCCAGCAGCTTAGGCTGGGAGGTCAGAAATAACACTGAAGCTTTCTTT.

This rearrangement joins TRBV29-1 to TRBJ1-1; tentatively, D is TRBD1 (6 bases). V lost 4 bases, J lost 7 bases, and 19 bases lay in between. CDR1 and CDR2 from the germline V gene are SQVTM and ANQGSEA. The CDR3 extends over 14 amino acids. CDR3 loop: CSVVPEQGTGEAFF. The CDR3 bases are TGCAGCGTTGTCCCGGAACAGGGAACGGGTGAAGCTTTCTTT.

This clone was recorded once. The chain combines TRBV4-2 with TRBJ2-2, with TRBD1 matching 8 bases. Germline CDR1 is LGHNA and CDR2 is YNFKEQ. The CDR3 extends over 16 amino acids. With V trimmed by 1 base and J by 4 bases, 5 bases remained unmatched. The CDR3: CASSQGQDRVTGELFF. The CDR3 region has the DNA TGTGCCAGCAGCCAAGGTCAGGACAGGGTCACCGGGGAGCTGTTTTTT.

V is TRBV6-5 and J is TRBJ1-3; D remains unclear. There are 15 residues in the CDR3. V was cut by 2 bases and J by 0 bases, with 8 bases left in between. Germline CDR1 MNHEY, CDR2 SVGAGI. CDR3 DNA: TGTGCCAGCAGTTACAGGCCGGTCTCTGGAAACACCATATATTTT. It specifies CASSYRPVSGNTIYF.

This clone was observed a few times. The chain couples TRBV27 to TRBJ2-1; D might be TRBD2 (6 bases). Trimming stripped 4 bases from V and 5 bases from J, with 18 bases between. This CDR3 has 16 residues. Germline V gives CDR1 MNHEY, CDR2 SMNVEV (reference sequence). CDR3 loop: CASSWTTTTKNNEQFF. CDR3 in DNA: TGTGCCAGCAGTTGGACTACCACAACCAAAAACAATGAGCAGTTCTTC.

In its sample, this clone was seen once. DNA of the CDR3: TGTGCCAGCGCTTCCGGGACAGACTCCTACGAGCAGTACTTC. Its translation: CASASGTDSYEQYF. The chain couples TRBV6-1 to TRBJ2-7, with 7 positions matching TRBD1. Germline lookup yields CDR1 MNHNS and CDR2 SASEGT. With 8 bases clipped from V and 0 bases from J, the junction kept 7 bases outside the gene matches. The CDR3 has 14 amino acids.

The genes are TRBV28 and TRBJ1-1, with D hard to call. Germline assignment: CDR1 MDHEN and CDR2 SYDVKM. This CDR3 region has 15 residues. V lost 6 bases and J lost 4, with 18 bases in between. CDR3 amino acids: CASSSEDARGTEAFF. CDR3 nucleotide sequence: TGTGCCAGCAGCTCCGAGGACGCCCGAGGCACTGAAGCTTTCTTT.

This clone was detected once. The chain employs TRBV15 and TRBJ2-7; 7 bases line up with TRBD2. This CDR3 is built from 17 residues. Per the germline V gene, CDR1 is LNHNV and CDR2 is YYDKDF (reference sequence). J gave up 2 bases and V 3 bases, and 13 bases lay outside the gene matches. DNA for the CDR3: TGTGCCACCAGCAGCCAGACCAGCGGGATAAGTCCCTACGAGCAGTACTTC. It codes for CATSSQTSGISPYEQYF.

The rearrangement uses TRBV7-9 and TRBJ2-5, with D possibly TRBD2 on 6 matching bases. Germline CDR1 is SEHNR and CDR2 is FQNEAQ (reference sequence). The CDR3 contains 12 residues. Trimming took off 10 bases at V and 5 bases at J, with 14 bases between the two ends. As DNA, the CDR3 is TGTGCCACTCGTCGGGGGAGGGAGACCCAGTACTTC. This encodes CATRRGRETQYF. The full variable domain, with the rest looked up from reference TRBV7-9 and TRBJ2-5, is DTGVSQNPRHKITKRGQNVTFRCDPISEHNRLYWYRQTLGQGPEFLTYFQNEAQLEKSRLLSDRFSAERPKGSFSTLEIQRTEQGDSAMYLCATRRGRETQYFGPGTRLLVL.

This chain joins TRBV27 and TRBJ1-1; D remains unclear. The V end was cut by 1 base, the J end by 2 bases, with 5 bases between. The CDR3 is made up of 13 amino acids. Germline CDR1 and CDR2: MNHEY and SMNVEV (reference sequence). The CDR3 region has the DNA TGTGCCAGCAGTTTATATGGTAACACTGAAGCTTTCTTT. This codes for CASSLYGNTEAFF.

The V call is TRBV4-1, the J call TRBJ1-1; no reliable D call. The CDR3 contains 12 residues. Trimming cost V 5 bases and J 1 base, with 5 bases left between them. The germline V gene encodes CDR1 MGHRA and CDR2 YSYEKL. The chain's CDR3 is CASSFGNTEAFF. The CDR3 DNA follows: TGCGCCAGCAGCTTCGGGAACACTGAAGCTTTCTTT.

In this sample, this clone turned up a few times. The genes are TRBV4-1 and TRBJ1-2; TRBD1 might be the D (5 bases). CDR3 length: 14 amino acids. Per germline, CDR1 MGHRA and CDR2 YSYEKL. Trimming left V 0 bases short and J 6 bases short, with 11 bases between. CDR3 bases: TGCGCCAGCAGCCAAGATCTGGGGGGGGATGGCTACACCTTC. The encoded protein is CASSQDLGGDGYTF.

CDR3 nucleotides: TGTGCCAGCAGCGAAAGGGGCGAAACCTACGAGCAGTACTTC. Protein: CASSERGETYEQYF. V and J are TRBV7-9 and TRBJ2-7; D possibly corresponds to TRBD1 (5 bases). Trimming left V 5 bases short and J 2 bases short, with 13 bases between. CDR1 and CDR2 (germline): SEHNR, FQNEAQ (reference sequence). CDR3 length: 14 amino acids.